This section outlines one TCR beta chain sequence together with its context. The antigen is not known. This entry comes from a study of cytomegalovirus exposure and HLA in healthy donors. Study-level background: The 600 to 800 first-cohort repertoires shared a platform with the 130 or so validation repertoires, as reported in a later analysis.

Germline V CDR1 and CDR2: MNHNS, SASEGT. V was pared by 2 bases and J by 2 bases, with 5 bases of the junction left unmatched. There are 17 residues in the CDR3. The table came from immunoSEQ multiplex PCR; TCRdb's copy has only in-frame clones and leaves some out. The repertoire consists of over 110,000 clones, with about four fifths occurring once and the leading ten covering more than 1.4%. The study, taken as a whole, reports: Most TCR sequences showed up rarely, but some public TCRs showed up in many donors. In the roughly 120 validation repertoires, a later analysis found that first-cohort TCR clusters tended to co-occur. The study labeled 150 to 200 TCR beta chains cytomegalovirus-associated.

The rearrangement links TRBV6-1 to TRBJ2-3, with 12 bases lining up with TRBD2. The sequenced material came from PBMCs. The clonotype comes from a woman aged 25 to 39 in good health and CMV-seronegative. CDR3 in DNA: TGTGCCAGCAGTGAACTAGCGGGGGGGCCCTTCACAGATACGCAGTATTTT. Residues: CASSELAGGPFTDTQYF.